This T cell receptor (beta chain) was identified in a study of T cell responses to AZD1222 COVID-19 vaccine. The CDR3 covers 14 residues. From germline, CDR1 is KGHDR and CDR2 SFDVKD. Trimming cost V 4 bases and J 2 bases, with 11 bases left between them. Some clones are missing from TCRdb's copy, which holds only in-frame ones; the method was immunoSEQ multiplex PCR. The repertoire has around 99,000 clones, roughly 90% of them found once; the top ten carry just over 8%. This receptor was obtained from an adult who received the AZD1222 COVID-19 vaccine. The chain uses TRBV24-1 and TRBJ2-7; D gene uncertain. The sequences come from peripheral blood, collected 28 days after the second AZD1222 dose. Here the CDR3 DNA reads TGTGCCACCAGTGACCGGGCCTTCCCCTACGAGCAGTACTTC. It translates to CATSDRAFPYEQYF.